This is a list of T cell receptor beta chains from one sample in a study of somatic mutations in cytotoxic T cells in rheumatoid arthritis. The assay was immunoSEQ multiplex PCR, and TCRdb's table has in-frame clones only and misses some. The sample consists of more than 15,000 clones, about four fifths of them appearing once. Sequencing input: CD8+ T cells sorted from blood. All receptors come from an adult with rheumatoid arthritis. Each CDR3 is given with its conserved first and last residue. D genes are given only for firm matches. Size is omitted from some rows. Given values are once, few, many or a class for expanded clones.

J: TRBJ1-5
D: -
size: -
V: TRBV10-2
CDR3: CASSETVSNQPQHF
DNA: TGCGCCAGCAGTGAGACGGTTAGCAATCAGCCCCAGCATTTT

J: TRBJ2-1
D: TRBD2
size: -
V: TRBV19
CDR3: CASSISVWRREGNNEQFF
DNA: TGTGCCAGTAGTATATCTGTATGGAGGCGGGAGGGGAACAATGAGCAGTTCTTC

J: TRBJ2-7
D: TRBD1
size: -
V: TRBV28
CDR3: CASSSDRGYEQYF
DNA: TGTGCCAGCAGTTCCGACAGGGGCTACGAGCAGTACTTC

J: TRBJ2-7
D: -
size: -
V: TRBV25-1
CDR3: CASTGGRGRYEQYF
DNA: TGTGCCAGCACGGGGGGTCGGGGGCGATACGAGCAGTACTTC

J: TRBJ2-3
D: -
size: -
V: TRBV27
CDR3: CASSFGRADTQYF
DNA: TGTGCCAGCAGTTTTGGGCGGGCAGATACGCAGTATTTT

J: TRBJ2-7
D: TRBD2
size: -
V: TRBV15
CDR3: CAVDSGRASYEQYF
DNA: TGTGCCGTCGATAGCGGGAGGGCCTCCTACGAGCAGTACTTC

J: TRBJ2-3
D: TRBD2
size: -
V: TRBV15
CDR3: CATSPVREVGTDTQYF
DNA: TGTGCCACCAGCCCTGTGCGGGAGGTCGGCACAGATACGCAGTATTTT

J: TRBJ2-5
D: -
size: -
V: TRBV10-3
CDR3: CAISESDGAFRETQYF
DNA: TGTGCCATCAGTGAGTCTGACGGGGCCTTTCGGGAGACCCAGTACTTC

J: TRBJ2-5
D: -
size: -
V: TRBV11-2
CDR3: CASSLTSETQYF
DNA: TGTGCCAGCAGCTTAACGTCTGAGACCCAGTACTTC

J: TRBJ2-1
D: TRBD2
size: -
V: TRBV7-9
CDR3: CASRPTSGQKGGEQFF
DNA: TGTGCCAGCAGACCCACTAGCGGACAAAAGGGGGGCGAGCAGTTCTTC

J: TRBJ2-5
D: TRBD2
size: -
V: TRBV27
CDR3: CASSFSSGGETQYF
DNA: TGTGCCAGCAGTTTCTCTAGCGGGGGTGAGACCCAGTACTTC

J: TRBJ2-5
D: -
size: -
V: TRBV19
CDR3: CASSKGWLETQYF
DNA: TGTGCCAGTAGTAAAGGGTGGCTAGAGACCCAGTACTTC

J: TRBJ2-6
D: -
size: -
V: TRBV5-1
CDR3: CASSLTQGSGANVLTF
DNA: TGCGCCAGCAGCTTGACCCAGGGGTCCGGGGCCAACGTCCTGACTTTC

J: TRBJ1-5
D: TRBD1
size: -
V: TRBV25-1
CDR3: CASSPSAGGEVNQPQHF
DNA: TGTGCCAGCAGTCCCTCGGCAGGGGGCGAGGTCAATCAGCCCCAGCATTTT

J: TRBJ2-1
D: -
size: -
V: TRBV9
CDR3: CASSVGAGWHNEQFF
DNA: TGTGCCAGCAGCGTAGGGGCAGGGTGGCACAATGAGCAGTTCTTC

J: TRBJ2-3
D: TRBD2
size: once
V: TRBV6-4
CDR3: CASSAGEGGSTDTQYF
DNA: TGTGCCAGCAGTGCGGGGGAGGGCGGAAGCACAGATACGCAGTATTTT

J: TRBJ1-2
D: TRBD1
size: -
V: TRBV9
CDR3: CASSAGTGALLYGYTF
DNA: TGTGCCAGCAGCGCGGGGACAGGGGCCCTTCTCTATGGCTACACCTTC

J: TRBJ1-1
D: TRBD1
size: -
V: TRBV6-5
CDR3: CASSLAGTGGTEAFF
DNA: TGTGCCAGCAGTTTAGCCGGGACAGGGGGCACTGAAGCTTTCTTT

J: TRBJ1-5
D: -
size: -
V: TRBV4-1
CDR3: CASSQDQVSNQPQHF
DNA: TGCGCCAGCAGCCAAGACCAGGTTAGCAATCAGCCCCAGCATTTT

J: TRBJ2-4
D: TRBD1
size: -
V: TRBV14
CDR3: CASSQTTGVDKNIQYF
DNA: TGTGCCAGCAGCCAAACGACAGGGGTCGACAAAAACATTCAGTACTTC

J: TRBJ1-2
D: -
size: -
V: TRBV7-2
CDR3: CASSLNGGDGYGYTF
DNA: TGTGCCAGCAGCCTAAATGGGGGGGACGGCTATGGCTACACCTTC

J: TRBJ2-7
D: -
size: -
V: TRBV10-2
CDR3: CASSWGLAEFYEQYF
DNA: TGCGCCAGTTCCTGGGGGCTAGCGGAGTTCTACGAGCAGTACTTC

J: TRBJ1-2
D: TRBD1
size: once
V: TRBV5-1
CDR3: CASSMGTGYGYTF
DNA: TGCGCCAGCAGCATGGGGACAGGCTATGGCTACACCTTC

J: TRBJ1-2
D: TRBD1
size: -
V: TRBV5-1
CDR3: CASSLTGQGGYGYTF
DNA: TGCGCCAGCAGCTTGACCGGACAGGGGGGATATGGCTACACCTTC

J: TRBJ2-1
D: -
size: -
V: TRBV7-9
CDR3: CASSWVGGNEQFF
DNA: TGTGCCAGCAGCTGGGTGGGGGGCAATGAGCAGTTCTTC

J: TRBJ2-1
D: -
size: -
V: TRBV7-3
CDR3: CASSLVGGEQFF
DNA: TGTGCCAGCAGCTTAGTAGGGGGGGAGCAGTTCTTC

J: TRBJ1-1
D: -
size: -
V: TRBV7-9
CDR3: CASSETTGTTEAFF
DNA: TGTGCCAGCAGCGAAACAACGGGGACAACTGAAGCTTTCTTT

J: TRBJ2-7
D: -
size: -
V: TRBV19
CDR3: CASSTGVGRYEQYF
DNA: TGTGCCAGTAGTACAGGGGTGGGCCGTTACGAGCAGTACTTC

J: TRBJ2-7
D: TRBD1
size: -
V: TRBV27
CDR3: CASSSQGEASYEQYF
DNA: TGTGCCAGCAGTTCACAGGGGGAGGCCTCCTACGAGCAGTACTTC

J: TRBJ2-7
D: -
size: -
V: TRBV5-8
CDR3: CASSFDIGNSYEQYF
DNA: TGTGCCAGCAGCTTTGATATCGGGAACTCCTACGAGCAGTACTTC

J: TRBJ1-1
D: -
size: -
V: TRBV29-1
CDR3: CSVEGGVTNTEAFF
DNA: TGCAGCGTTGAAGGGGGAGTGACGAACACTGAAGCTTTCTTT

J: TRBJ2-1
D: -
size: -
V: TRBV5-1
CDR3: CASSWGDSSYNEQFF
DNA: TGCGCCAGCAGCTGGGGGGACAGCTCCTACAATGAGCAGTTCTTC

J: TRBJ2-7
D: TRBD2
size: medium-sized
V: TRBV7-6
CDR3: CASSSGTSGLYEQYF
DNA: TGTGCCAGCAGCTCTGGGACTAGCGGGTTGTACGAGCAGTACTTC

J: TRBJ2-3
D: TRBD2
size: -
V: TRBV19
CDR3: CASSSPLAGAPDTQYF
DNA: TGTGCCAGTAGTAGCCCGTTAGCGGGAGCCCCAGATACGCAGTATTTT

J: TRBJ1-1
D: TRBD1
size: -
V: TRBV10-3
CDR3: CAIGVQGASGTEAFF
DNA: TGTGCCATCGGGGTTCAGGGGGCCTCCGGGACTGAAGCTTTCTTT

J: TRBJ1-5
D: -
size: -
V: TRBV12-5
CDR3: CASGGRSSNQPQHF
DNA: TGTGCTAGTGGGGGACGGTCTAGCAATCAGCCCCAGCATTTT

J: TRBJ1-5
D: -
size: -
V: TRBV7-9
CDR3: CASSLDGYSNQPQHF
DNA: TGTGCCAGCAGCTTAGACGGATATAGCAATCAGCCCCAGCATTTT

J: TRBJ2-3
D: -
size: -
V: TRBV7-6
CDR3: CASSLLGTAAGPGTDTQYF
DNA: TGTGCCAGCAGCTTACTAGGGACAGCGGCGGGACCGGGCACAGATACGCAGTATTTT

J: TRBJ2-7
D: TRBD1
size: -
V: TRBV11-2
CDR3: CASSLGTAYEQYF
DNA: TGTGCCAGCAGCCTCGGGACAGCCTACGAGCAGTACTTC

J: TRBJ2-1
D: -
size: -
V: TRBV7-9
CDR3: CASSLAQPLYNEQFF
DNA: TGTGCCAGCAGCTTAGCGCAACCACTATACAATGAGCAGTTCTTC

J: TRBJ2-2
D: -
size: once
V: TRBV7-9
CDR3: CASSRAAGELFF
DNA: TGTGCCAGCAGCCGGGCGGCCGGGGAGCTGTTTTTT

J: TRBJ2-3
D: -
size: -
V: TRBV7-6
CDR3: CASRHSSGTDTQYF
DNA: TGTGCCAGCAGGCATTCAAGCGGGACAGATACGCAGTATTTT

J: TRBJ2-7
D: TRBD2
size: -
V: TRBV7-9
CDR3: CASSSRLADTNEQYF
DNA: TGTGCCAGCAGCTCGCGACTAGCTGACACTAATGAGCAGTACTTC

J: TRBJ1-1
D: -
size: -
V: TRBV29-1
CDR3: CSVVQGSEAFF
DNA: TGCAGCGTTGTGCAGGGGAGTGAAGCTTTCTTT

J: TRBJ2-7
D: TRBD1
size: few
V: TRBV30
CDR3: CAWSRGTGDEQYF
DNA: TGTGCCTGGAGTCGTGGGACAGGGGACGAGCAGTACTTC

J: TRBJ1-2
D: -
size: -
V: TRBV29-1
CDR3: CSVEGSVGGFRSANYGYTF
DNA: TGCAGCGTTGAAGGCTCGGTCGGGGGCTTTAGGTCAGCTAACTATGGCTACACCTTC

J: TRBJ1-2
D: TRBD1
size: -
V: TRBV5-1
CDR3: CASSLGGTGSPEGYTF
DNA: TGCGCCAGCAGCTTGGGCGGGACAGGCTCCCCCGAGGGCTACACCTTC

J: TRBJ2-2
D: -
size: -
V: TRBV7-9
CDR3: CASTSTGTNTGELFF
DNA: TGTGCCAGCACCTCAACCGGGACGAACACCGGGGAGCTGTTTTTT

J: TRBJ2-3
D: -
size: -
V: TRBV11-3
CDR3: CASSLGQATDTQYF
DNA: TGTGCCAGCAGCTTAGGCCAGGCTACGGATACGCAGTATTTT

J: TRBJ2-7
D: -
size: few
V: TRBV10-3
CDR3: CAIRGLGGEQYF
DNA: TGTGCCATCAGGGGTCTAGGGGGCGAGCAGTACTTC

J: TRBJ2-1
D: -
size: few
V: TRBV19
CDR3: CASSKGGSYNEQFF
DNA: TGTGCCAGTAGTAAGGGCGGCTCCTACAATGAGCAGTTCTTC

J: TRBJ2-7
D: -
size: -
V: TRBV27
CDR3: CASSFSGESYEQYF
DNA: TGTGCCAGCAGTTTCTCAGGGGAGTCCTACGAGCAGTACTTC

J: TRBJ1-1
D: -
size: -
V: TRBV4-3
CDR3: CASSRGGASEAFF
DNA: TGCGCCAGCAGCCGGGGGGGCGCATCCGAAGCTTTCTTT